This T cell receptor beta chain was sequenced for a study of blood T cell repertoires in COVID-19. TCRdb's copy holds only in-frame clones and misses some; the assay was immunoSEQ multiplex PCR. The table lists tens of thousands of clones, 90% of them singletons, with approximately 0.57% in the top ten. The specimen was peripheral blood. This clonotype was sampled from a man in his forties or fifties with COVID-19, enrolled during active disease.

DNA for the CDR3: TGTGCCAGCAGCCCGGCAAGCGGGTTTGAGCAGTTCTTC. It encodes CASSPASGFEQFF. V is TRBV11-2 and J is TRBJ2-1, with a tentative D call TRBD2 (6 bases). Germline V gene sequence: CDR1 SGHAT, CDR2 FQNNGV. Trimming shortened V by 5 bases and J by 9 bases, and 14 bases separated the two germline ends. This CDR3 comprises 13 residues.